These 10 T cell receptor beta chains share one sample of origin, sequenced in a study of shared clonotypes between healthy human individuals. It was CD45RO-negative cells, positively selected for CCR7, that made up naive CD8 cells, with terminally differentiated effector memory CD45RA+ cells excluded. Using immunoSEQ multiplex PCR, the repertoire was profiled, and TCRdb retains in-frame clones only, with some absent. This table has about 820,000 clones, more than 85% appearing once. Sequencing was performed on naive CD8+ T cells sorted from blood. The receptor set was obtained from a man aged 25-45 years in good health.

The chain carries TRBV5-1 and TRBJ1-2; 7 bases agree with TRBD1. The germline CDR1 and CDR2 sequences are SGHRS and YFSETQ. Trimming cost V 4 bases and J 0 bases; bases outside gene matches: 9. This CDR3 has 16 residues. DNA of the CDR3: TGCGCCAGCAGCCTTGCGCAGGGGGTAGCTAACTATGGCTACACCTTC. Its translation is CASSLAQGVANYGYTF.

The chain carries TRBV27 and TRBJ2-1; TRBD1 aligns across 7 bases. With 5 bases clipped from V and 10 bases from J, the junction kept 8 bases outside the gene matches. This CDR3 has 13 amino acids. Germline V gene sequence: CDR1 MNHEY, CDR2 SMNVEV (reference sequence). CDR3 protein: CASSLIGGREQFF. The DNA for the CDR3 is TGTGCCAGCAGTCTAATAGGGGGCCGCGAGCAGTTCTTC.

The gene calls are TRBV5-1 and TRBJ2-7, with TRBD1 as a possible D gene (6 bases). Germline lookup yields CDR1 SGHRS and CDR2 YFSETQ. Trimming removed 3 bases from V and 3 bases from J, with 19 bases in between. The CDR3 spans 16 residues. The CDR3 DNA is TGCGCCAGCAGCTATGACCGGGACACATCCTTCTACGAGCAGTACTTC. Amino acid sequence: CASSYDRDTSFYEQYF.

Note on this clone: The sample contains more than one DNA sequence encoding this CDR3. The V gene is TRBV9, the J gene TRBJ2-1; no reliable D call. Germline V gene lookup returns CDR1 SGDLS and CDR2 YYNGEE. With 0 bases removed from V and 9 bases from J, the gap between germline ends came to 7 bases. This CDR3 region has 12 residues. The CDR3 here is CASSVVGGEQFF. CDR3 in DNA: TGTGCCAGCAGCGTAGTTGGTGGTGAGCAGTTCTTC.

The J gene is TRBJ2-7, the V gene TRBV11-2, with 10 positions matching TRBD2. After removal of 4 bases from V and 3 bases from J, the junction contained 9 bases not matched to a gene. CDR1 is SGHAT and CDR2 is FQNNGV in the germline V gene. The CDR3 sequence is 16 residues long. The CDR3 spells CASSSRVSGRVYEQYF. CDR3 sequence (DNA): TGTGCCAGCAGCTCCCGAGTAAGCGGGAGGGTCTACGAGCAGTACTTC.

As to this clone: In the same sample, other DNA sequences code for this CDR3. This chain joins TRBV27 and TRBJ1-1; TRBD1 is a possible D gene (6 bases). V lost 3 bases to trimming and J lost 1 base, with 12 bases between them. Germline CDR1 reads MNHEY; CDR2 reads SMNVEV (reference sequence). The CDR3 extends over 15 amino acids. The CDR3 reads CASSLAGARNTEAFF. The CDR3 coding sequence is TGTGCCAGCAGTTTGGCGGGGGCTCGGAACACTGAAGCTTTCTTT.

The rearrangement links TRBV7-8 to TRBJ2-7; D is perhaps TRBD1 or TRBD2 (5 bases each). This CDR3 spans 12 amino acids. CDR1 and CDR2 (germline): SGHVS, FQNEAQ. Between the trimmed V and J ends, which lost 5 bases and 8 bases, there was a span of 13 bases. The CDR3 nucleotides are TGTGCCAGCAGCGACCGGGACGACAAGCAGTACTTC. Its protein is CASSDRDDKQYF. Full variable domain (remainder filled in from reference TRBV7-8 and TRBJ2-7): GAGVSQSPRYKVAKRGQDVALRCDPISGHVSLFWYQQALGQGPEFLTYFQNEAQLDKSGLPSDRFFAERPEGSVSTLKIQRTQQEDSAVYLCASSDRDDKQYFGPGTRLTVT.

The chain uses TRBV27 and TRBJ2-5; no clear D. CDR1 is MNHEY and CDR2 is SMNVEV in the germline V gene (reference sequence). Trimming stripped 2 bases from V and 4 bases from J, with 11 bases between. The CDR3 consists of 14 residues. This CDR3 is CASSLVYPGETQYF. The CDR3 DNA follows: TGTGCCAGCAGTTTAGTATACCCTGGAGAGACCCAGTACTTC.

The chain has TRBV5-1 and TRBJ2-7; 8 bases fit TRBD2. The V gene end was trimmed by 4 bases and the J gene end by 1 base; junction bases not matched to a gene: 7. The CDR3 is 15 amino acids. Germline values: CDR1 SGHRS, CDR2 YFSETQ. This chain's CDR3 is CASSGGVAGSYEQYF. CDR3 coding DNA: TGCGCCAGCAGCGGTGGAGTAGCGGGGTCCTACGAGCAGTACTTC.

The V and J genes are TRBV12-5 and TRBJ2-5, with D perhaps matching TRBD1 or TRBD2 (5 bases each). CDR3 length equals 15 residues. Germline CDR1 LGHNT, CDR2 FRNRAP. V was pared by 4 bases and J by 5 bases, with 17 bases between. The CDR3 DNA is TGTGCTAGTGGTTCCGGGACCGAAGTGCAGGAGACCCAGTACTTC. As protein: CASGSGTEVQETQYF.